Shown below are 6 T cell receptor beta chains from a single sample sequenced in a study of blood T cell repertoires in COVID-19. TCRdb's copy holds only in-frame clones and misses some; the assay was immunoSEQ multiplex PCR. The table lists around 300,000 clones, 83% of them singletons. Sequencing was done on a sample of peripheral blood. All receptors come from a man aged 30 to 39 with active or convalescent COVID-19.

This clone was seen a handful of times. The chain carries TRBV30 and TRBJ1-1; D might be TRBD1 (5 bases). The CDR3 consists of 15 residues. Germline values: CDR1 GTSNPN, CDR2 SVGIG (reference sequence). Trimming removed 4 bases at V and 3 bases at J, with 18 bases between. The DNA of the CDR3 is TGTGCCTGGACCAACAAGGGGCAGGGATACACTGAAGCTTTCTTT. Translated: CAWTNKGQGYTEAFF.

The chain recombines TRBV5-1 with TRBJ2-5, with TRBD1 matching over 9 bases. Losses at the gene ends were 0 bases for V and 4 bases for J; bases not matched to a gene: 4. This CDR3 has 15 residues. Germline-derived CDR1 and CDR2 are SGHRS and YFSETQ. The DNA of the CDR3 is TGCGCCAGCAGCTTGGAAACAGGGGGCCCAGAGACCCAGTACTTC. Translating gives CASSLETGGPETQYF.

The genes are TRBV18 and TRBJ2-5; 9 bases agree with TRBD2. CDR1 is KGHSH and CDR2 is LQKENI in the germline V gene. The CDR3 is 16 amino acids. V lost 1 base to trimming and J lost 5 bases; unmatched junction nucleotides: 8. The CDR3 reads CASSPQPSGGIETQYF. As DNA, the CDR3 is TGTGCCAGCTCACCACAACCCAGCGGGGGGATCGAGACCCAGTACTTC.

In this sample, this clone turned up once. The chain recombines TRBV14 with TRBJ2-5; 12 bases match TRBD2. Trimming took 0 bases from V and 0 from J; bases not matched to a gene: 8. The CDR3 is 19 residues long. Germline loops: CDR1 SGHDN, CDR2 FVKESK. The CDR3 sequence: CASSQDGLAGPPNQETQYF. CDR3 nucleotide sequence: TGTGCCAGCAGCCAAGATGGACTAGCGGGGCCCCCCAACCAAGAGACCCAGTACTTC.

The J gene is TRBJ1-1, the V gene TRBV3-1 (or the pseudogene TRBV3-2); D possibly corresponds to TRBD1 (6 bases). Between the trimmed V and J ends, which lost 3 bases and 11 bases, there was a span of 13 bases. The CDR3 runs to 12 residues. The V gene's germline CDR1 is LGHDT and CDR2 YNNKEL (reference sequence). CDR3 sequence reads: CASSQETGLAFF. CDR3 in DNA: TGTGCCAGCAGCCAGGAGACAGGTTTGGCTTTCTTT.

This clone has at least ten counts. The rearrangement links TRBV7-6 to TRBJ2-1; weak D call: TRBD2 (6 bases). There are 16 residues in the CDR3. Germline assignment: CDR1 SGHVS and CDR2 FNYEAQ. V lost 5 bases and J lost 7, with 21 bases in between. The CDR3 is CASSQLAVAEVNEQFF. CDR3 nucleotides: TGTGCCAGCAGCCAACTAGCCGTCGCAGAGGTAAATGAGCAGTTCTTC.